Below are 31 T cell receptor beta chains sequenced from a single sample in a study of graft-versus-host responses after intestinal transplantation (dated by TCRdb to about 2021). Sample time point, as interpreted from the label and publication: cells obtained before transplantation from donor or recipient. The library was produced with the immunoSEQ multiplex PCR assay. TCRdb took this table from immuneACCESS and kept in-frame rearrangements with V and J called. Such tables lack part of the clones; where checked against another copy, unresolved V genes explain under half of the gap, and the rest is unexplained. This sample has tens of thousands of clones in its table, and approximately 95% of those were observed once. Around 0.53% of the sample is in the top ten clones. The antigens of these receptors remain unknown. Specimen: unstimulated CD8+ T cells sorted from spleen or lymph node cells, collected before transplant. The receptors shown here come from a human donor who was the organ donor for an intestinal transplant.

The CDR3 DNA reads TGTGCCAGCAGCTCCTCCGACCTATACAATGAGCAGTTCTTC. Translation gives CASSSSDLYNEQFF. The chain employs TRBV11-2 and TRBJ2-1; D ambiguous. V dropped 4 bases and J dropped 4 bases, with 11 bases sitting between them. Germline V gene data show CDR1 as SGHAT and CDR2 as FQNNGV. This CDR3 has 14 residues.

This rearrangement joins TRBV7-2 to TRBJ2-1; TRBD2 aligns across 15 bases. Germline lookup yields CDR1 SGHTA and CDR2 FQGNSA. This CDR3 region has 17 residues. V shed 10 bases, J shed 7 bases, and the junction held 14 bases outside the gene matches. The CDR3 DNA follows: TGTGCCAACGTAGGACTAGCGGGGGGGCCGGGCCCTAATGAGCAGTTCTTC. It is translated as CANVGLAGGPGPNEQFF.

This clone was counted once. V gene TRBV29-1 combines with J gene TRBJ2-5; D is perhaps TRBD1 (6 bases). The CDR3 extends over 15 amino acids. Germline V gene sequence: CDR1 SQVTM, CDR2 ANQGSEA. V lost 2 bases to trimming and J lost 4 bases, with 17 bases between them. Here the CDR3 DNA reads TGCAGCGTTGAAAAGGGCAGGGGTGTTCGAGAGACCCAGTACTTC. It yields the protein CSVEKGRGVRETQYF.

The rearrangement links TRBV2 to TRBJ2-6; either TRBD1 or TRBD2 may fit D (7 bases each). The CDR3 spans 19 residues. Deletions cut 4 bases from V and 4 bases from J, with 23 bases between. The germline V gene encodes CDR1 SNHLY and CDR2 FYNNEI. The CDR3 DNA reads TGTGCCAGCAGTGCCCACCGGGGAGGGGGCGGTGCAGGGGCCAACGTCCTGACTTTC. Translating gives CASSAHRGGGGAGANVLTF.

V gene TRBV29-1 combines with J gene TRBJ2-3, with TRBD1 matching over 11 bases. V lost 3 bases to trimming and J lost 4 bases; unmatched junction nucleotides: 3. CDR3 length: 14 amino acids. In germline, CDR1 is SQVTM, CDR2 ANQGSEA. Here the CDR3 DNA reads TGCAGCGTTGATAGGGGACAGGGGGCAGATACGCAGTATTTT. It yields the protein CSVDRGQGADTQYF.

The V and J genes are TRBV6-1 and TRBJ1-4; D may be TRBD1 (5 bases). Germline V gene data show CDR1 as MNHNS and CDR2 as SASEGT. Trimming left V 11 bases short and J 4 bases short, with 11 bases between. The CDR3 is 12 amino acids. The CDR3 DNA reads TGTGCCGGGGCGGACCATAATGAAAAACTGTTTTTT. It encodes CAGADHNEKLFF.

The CDR3 DNA follows: TGTGCCAGCAGCTTCCAAGCGGGGGGGCCAGAGACCCAGTACTTC. Protein: CASSFQAGGPETQYF. The chain uses TRBV13 and TRBJ2-5; TRBD2 matches at 10 bases. The ends lost 3 bases at V and 4 bases at J; junction bases unmatched: 5. The germline gives CDR1 PRHDT, CDR2 FYEKMQ (reference sequence). The CDR3 runs to 15 residues.

The genes are TRBV11-2 and TRBJ2-1, with 8 bases lining up with TRBD1. In germline, CDR1 is SGHAT, CDR2 FQNNGV. The ends lost 2 bases at V and 6 bases at J; junction bases unmatched: 15. CDR3 length equals 18 residues. In nucleotides, the CDR3 is TGTGCCAGCAGCTTACCGCTTTTCTTGGGACAGGATATCAATGAGCAGTTCTTC. It specifies CASSLPLFLGQDINEQFF.

The chain couples TRBV4-2 to TRBJ1-4, with TRBD1 matching over 7 bases. After removal of 0 bases from V and 7 bases from J, the junction contained 2 bases not matched to a gene. Germline V gene lookup returns CDR1 LGHNA and CDR2 YNFKEQ. The CDR3 covers 14 residues. CDR3 protein: CASSQDPGGEKLFF. The CDR3 bases are TGTGCCAGCAGCCAAGACCCAGGGGGTGAAAAACTGTTTTTT.

This rearrangement joins TRBV4-2 to TRBJ2-1; 10 bases align to TRBD2. This CDR3 comprises 16 residues. V shed 3 bases and J 7 bases; nucleotides not matched to a gene: 9. Germline loops: CDR1 LGHNA, CDR2 YNFKEQ. CDR3 protein: CASSQSGGAGYNEQFF. CDR3 sequence (DNA): TGTGCCAGCAGCCAGAGCGGGGGGGCCGGTTATAATGAGCAGTTCTTC.

The V and J genes are TRBV5-1 and TRBJ1-5; no clear D. The CDR3 has 8 amino acids. Germline V lookup: CDR1 SGHRS, CDR2 YFSETQ. V shed 5 bases and J shed 12 bases, with 3 bases lying between them. In DNA form, the CDR3 reads TGCGCCAGCAGGGGCCAGCATTTT. It specifies CASRGQHF.

The J gene is TRBJ1-2, the V gene TRBV7-9; 8 nucleotides line up with TRBD1. This CDR3 is 16 amino acids long. V was clipped by 5 bases and J by 1 base; unmatched bases: 9. Germline V gene data show CDR1 as SEHNR and CDR2 as FQNEAQ (reference sequence). The CDR3 nucleotides read TGTGCCAGCAGCCCGCCGGGGACAGGTAGTAACTATGGCTACACCTTC. It yields the protein CASSPPGTGSNYGYTF.

This chain links TRBV18 with TRBJ2-5, with D uncertain. Germline V CDR1 and CDR2: KGHSH, LQKENI. The CDR3 spans 14 residues. V was clipped by 0 bases and J by 2 bases, with 7 bases between them. In DNA, the CDR3 is TGTGCCAGCTCACCACCAAACGGACAAGAGACCCAGTACTTC. Protein: CASSPPNGQETQYF.

The chain links TRBV4-1 to TRBJ2-3, with TRBD2 matching 10 bases. This CDR3 has 18 amino acids. CDR1 and CDR2 (germline): MGHRA, YSYEKL. The V and J ends lost 0 bases and 3 bases, in that order; junction bases with no gene match: 9. Written as DNA, the CDR3 is TGCGCCAGCAGCCAAGAACGGCTAGCGGGGGAAGGTACAGATACGCAGTATTTT. This translates into CASSQERLAGEGTDTQYF.

The chain links TRBV10-2 to TRBJ1-5; D call uncertain. CDR3 length: 14 amino acids. Germline-derived CDR1 and CDR2 are WSHSY and SAAADI. The V and J ends lost 6 bases and 5 bases respectively, with 14 bases between them. The CDR3 sequence: CASRRGREDQPQHF. CDR3 in DNA: TGCGCCAGCAGAAGAGGGAGGGAGGATCAGCCCCAGCATTTT.

The rearrangement joins TRBV27 to TRBJ1-5; D is ambiguous. V was trimmed by 5 bases and J by 3 bases, leaving 5 bases between them. The CDR3 consists of 12 residues. The germline gives CDR1 MNHEY, CDR2 SMNVEV (reference sequence). This chain's CDR3 is CASSRLNQPQHF. The CDR3 DNA reads TGTGCCAGCAGTCGACTCAATCAGCCCCAGCATTTT.

The rearrangement uses TRBV6-1 and TRBJ1-1; tentatively, D is TRBD1 (5 bases). With 2 bases removed from V and 4 bases from J, the gap between germline ends came to 11 bases. CDR1 is MNHNS, CDR2 SASEGT, per germline. This CDR3 is 14 amino acids long. The CDR3 spells CASSEKWGSTEAFF. The DNA for the CDR3 is TGTGCCAGCAGTGAAAAGTGGGGGTCCACTGAAGCTTTCTTT.

This sequence joins TRBV6-1 and TRBJ1-1, with TRBD1 as a possible D gene (6 bases). The CDR3 totals 13 residues. Trimming left V 8 bases short and J 0 bases short, with 10 bases between. The germline V gene has CDR1 MNHNS and CDR2 SASEGT. The CDR3 loop reads CASGTTMNTEAFF. The CDR3 DNA reads as TGTGCCAGCGGGACAACTATGAACACTGAAGCTTTCTTT.

The chain combines TRBV5-6 with TRBJ2-3; a possible D gene is TRBD1 (6 bases). Germline V gene lookup returns CDR1 SGHDT and CDR2 YYEEEE. CDR3 size: 14 residues. V lost 4 bases, J lost 2 bases, and 11 bases lay in between. CDR3 sequence: CASSPTGFTDTQYF. The CDR3 region has the DNA TGTGCCAGCAGCCCCACAGGGTTCACAGATACGCAGTATTTT.

The genes are TRBV11-2 and TRBJ2-1; the D is unclear. V lost 3 bases and J 2 bases, leaving 5 bases between the germline ends. This CDR3 has 13 residues. In germline, CDR1 is SGHAT, CDR2 FQNNGV. The CDR3 DNA reads as TGTGCCAGCAGCTTCTCCACCTACAATGAGCAGTTCTTC. Its protein is CASSFSTYNEQFF.

This chain connects TRBV25-1 to TRBJ2-6; D gene ambiguous. V was cut by 3 bases and J by 0 bases, with 3 bases left in between. Germline assignment: CDR1 MGHDK and CDR2 SYGVNS. The CDR3 runs 14 residues. In nucleotides, the CDR3 is TGTGCCAGCAGTGACGGCTCTGGGGCCAACGTCCTGACTTTC. Protein product: CASSDGSGANVLTF.

The chain employs TRBV4-1 and TRBJ1-1; D ambiguous. Per the germline V gene, CDR1 is MGHRA and CDR2 is YSYEKL. The V end lost 5 bases, the J end lost 1 base, and 14 bases lay between the germline ends. There are 15 residues in the CDR3. For the CDR3, the DNA is TGCGCCAGCAGCTTCCGGATCGGGGAGAACACTGAAGCTTTCTTT. Translating it yields CASSFRIGENTEAFF.

The rearrangement joins TRBV14 to TRBJ1-2; 7 nucleotides agree with TRBD1. J was trimmed by 7 bases and V by 1 base; bases with no gene match: 6. Germline V lookup: CDR1 SGHDN, CDR2 FVKESK. CDR3 length: 14 residues. CDR3 bases: TGTGCCAGCAGCCAAGGACAGGGAGATTTTGGCTACACCTTC. Protein sequence: CASSQGQGDFGYTF.

This rearrangement joins TRBV5-6 to TRBJ1-2, with TRBD1 identical over 10 bases. The CDR3 has 15 amino acids. Germline CDR1 reads SGHDT; CDR2 reads YYEEEE. J lost 7 bases, V lost 2 bases, and 8 bases had no gene match. The DNA of the CDR3 is TGTGCCAGCAGCTTAGGACAGGGGGTTGTAGGTGGCTACACCTTC. This gives the protein CASSLGQGVVGGYTF. Full variable domain (missing parts from reference TRBV5-6 and TRBJ1-2): DAGVTQSPTHLIKTRGQQVTLRCSPKSGHDTVSWYQQALGQGPQFIFQYYEEEERQRGNFPDRFSGHQFPNYSSELNVNALLLGDSALYLCASSLGQGVVGGYTFGSGTRLTVV.

This chain links TRBV4-3 with TRBJ2-5, with a tentative D call TRBD1 (5 bases). This CDR3 spans 14 amino acids. Trimming took off 1 base at V and 2 bases at J, with 8 bases between the two ends. The germline gives CDR1 LGHNA, CDR2 YSLEER. The CDR3 here is CASSQARQQETQYF. The DNA of the CDR3 is TGCGCCAGCAGCCAAGCCCGACAGCAAGAGACCCAGTACTTC.

This chain uses TRBV6-6 with TRBJ2-7, with D perhaps assigned TRBD1 or TRBD2 (5 bases each). CDR1 is MNHNY, CDR2 SVGAGI, per germline (reference sequence). Trimming cost V 4 bases and J 5 bases, with 15 bases left between them. The CDR3 has 14 amino acids. CDR3 DNA: TGTGCCAGCAGTTCGGGGCTAGCTGGCGACGAGCAGTACTTC. It codes for CASSSGLAGDEQYF.

This sequence joins TRBV5-1 and TRBJ1-1; no clear D. Germline V gene sequence: CDR1 SGHRS, CDR2 YFSETQ. This CDR3 spans 14 amino acids. The germline V and J ends were trimmed by 1 base and 1 base, with 8 bases remaining between them. The CDR3 loop reads CASSLLSGNTEAFF. CDR3 nucleotide sequence: TGCGCCAGCAGCTTGCTTTCAGGGAACACTGAAGCTTTCTTT.

J is TRBJ2-3 and V is TRBV7-3; tentatively, D is TRBD1 (6 bases). CDR3 length equals 16 residues. Trimming pared 5 bases from V and 1 base from J, leaving 16 bases between. Germline-derived CDR1 and CDR2 are SGHTA and FQGTGA. The CDR3 coding sequence is TGTGCCAGCAGCGGGTCCGGGACACAGGGCACAGATACGCAGTATTTT. Translated, it gives CASSGSGTQGTDTQYF.

This chain connects TRBV10-3 to TRBJ1-5, with D unclear. Trimming stripped 8 bases from V and 9 bases from J, with 14 bases between. Germline CDR1 is ENHRY and CDR2 is SYGVKD. The length of the CDR3 is 12 residues. This chain's CDR3 is CAIGDNLGPQHF. The CDR3, as DNA: TGTGCCATCGGGGATAACTTGGGGCCCCAGCATTTT.

V is TRBV6-5 and J is TRBJ1-4; D remains unclear. V lost 5 bases, J lost 3 bases, and 10 bases lay in between. The germline V gene has CDR1 MNHEY and CDR2 SVGAGI. The CDR3 extends over 14 amino acids. CDR3 DNA sequence: TGTGCCAGCAGTCCTCAAGGGCCTAATGAAAAACTGTTTTTT. It specifies CASSPQGPNEKLFF.

The chain recombines TRBV6-5 with TRBJ2-7, with 10 bases aligning to TRBD1. With 5 bases clipped from V and 2 bases from J, the junction kept 3 bases outside the gene matches. Per the germline V gene, CDR1 is MNHEY and CDR2 is SVGAGI. The CDR3 has 14 amino acids. This CDR3 reads CASSAGTGAYEQYF. The CDR3 coding sequence is TGTGCCAGCAGTGCCGGGACAGGGGCCTACGAGCAGTACTTC.